This entry lists 2 T cell receptor beta chains sequenced from one sample in a study of vaccination and CD4 T cells after COVID-19. Regarding treatment: 10-day PBMC culture with coronavirus spike peptide pools or control peptides (ViraFEST assay). Antigens for these TCRs are unknown. At the Johns Hopkins FTIC core, DNA taken from cultured CD4+ T cells was sequenced by way of the Oncomine TCR Beta short-read assay. TCRdb ran MiXCR on the PCR reads and lists one entry per CDR3 protein. Of under 11,000 distinct CDR3 sequences in the sample, around 44% are singletons; the top ten hold around 35%. The sequenced material came from CD4+ T cells from blood, cultured in vitro. The origin of the receptors is a human donor who had recovered from COVID-19.

This clonotype is a singleton in its sample. CDR3 in amino acids: CASSLFHRGRDTEAFF. Written as DNA, the CDR3 is TGTGCCAGCAGCTTGTTCCACAGGGGCCGGGACACTGAAGCTTTCTTT. The chain links TRBV5-5 to TRBJ1-1, with TRBD1 matching over 7 bases. J gave up 3 bases and V 1 base, and 9 bases lay outside the gene matches. The CDR3 extends over 16 amino acids. The germline V gene has CDR1 SGHKS and CDR2 YYEKEE (reference sequence).

This chain links TRBV20-1 with TRBJ1-6; tentatively, D is TRBD1 (6 bases). The CDR3 runs to 16 residues. Germline V gives CDR1 DFQATT, CDR2 SNEGSKA (reference sequence). The V and J ends lost 3 bases and 7 bases respectively, with 19 bases between them. The CDR3 loop reads CSASFSYRDRNSPLHF. The CDR3 DNA follows: TGCAGTGCTAGCTTCAGCTACAGGGATCGGAATTCACCCCTCCACTTT.